Listed below are T cell receptor beta chains from one sample, sequenced in a study of metastatic and nonmetastatic thyroid tumors. TCRdb reprocessed the PCR reads using MiXCR. This sample has just under 60,000 clones, with 15% to 20% found just once. Specimen: blood. The receptor set was obtained from a male donor with papillary thyroid cancer or a benign thyroid nodule (not recorded which). Some clones in this sample may be carry-over from other donors' samples. The CDR3 runs from the conserved cysteine through the conserved F or W. Each record gives: J gene, clone size, D gene, V gene, CDR3 DNA, CDR3 protein. D genes are given only for firm matches. Clone size is shown for a subset of rows, as once, few, many or a class of expanded clone.

TRBJ2-7	many	-	TRBV28	TGTGCCAGCAGATCGTTACGCCTCTACGAGCAGTACTTC	CASRSLRLYEQYF
TRBJ2-2	-	-	TRBV7-8	TGTGCCAGCAGCTTATTTGGCTTACCTAACACCGGGGAGCTGTTTTTT	CASSLFGLPNTGELFF
TRBJ2-3	many	-	TRBV9	TGTGCCAGCTCTCACACAGATACGCAGTATTTT	CASSHTDTQYF
TRBJ2-7	few	TRBD1	TRBV6-1	TGTGCCAGCAGTGAACCGGGACAGTTGAAGGACGAGCAGTACTTC	CASSEPGQLKDEQYF
TRBJ2-2	many	-	TRBV6-4	TGTGCCAGTACGGACTGCTACACCGGGGAGCTGTTTTTT	CASTDCYTGELFF
TRBJ2-3	-	-	TRBV11-2	TGTGCCAGCAGCTTAGATAGTGATACGCATTATTTT	CASSLDSDTHYF
TRBJ2-5	many	-	TRBV5-6	TGTGCCAGCAGCCCTGGTTTTCAAGAGACCCAGTACTTC	CASSPGFQETQYF
TRBJ2-2	many	-	TRBV7-2	TGTGCCAGCAGCTTACCGCCGACAGGGAACACCGGGGAGCTGTTTTTT	CASSLPPTGNTGELFF
TRBJ2-3	many	TRBD2	TRBV24-1	TGTGCCACCAGTGTTACTAGCGGGAGTATACCTAGCACAGATACGCAGTATTTT	CATSVTSGSIPSTDTQYF
TRBJ2-1	many	-	TRBV5-8	TGTGCCAGCAGCTTGACCCGACTGAGTGCCTACAATGAGCAGTTCTTC	CASSLTRLSAYNEQFF
TRBJ2-4	many	TRBD1	TRBV6-2/TRBV6-3	TGTGCCAGCAGTCGTAAACCCGGGACAGAAGGCTACAAAAACATTCAGTACTTC	CASSRKPGTEGYKNIQYF
TRBJ2-5	many	TRBD2	TRBV4-2	TGTGCCAGCAGCCAACGACTAGCGGGGGCCCGGCAAGAGACCCAGTACTTC	CASSQRLAGARQETQYF
TRBJ2-2	many	-	TRBV3-1	TGTGCCAGCAGTCCCCCTGCGAACACCGGGGAGCTGTTTTTT	CASSPPANTGELFF
TRBJ2-3	many	TRBD2	TRBV9	TGTGCCAGCAGCGTAGCCCGACTAGCGGATAGCACAGATACGCAGTATTTT	CASSVARLADSTDTQYF
TRBJ1-2	many	TRBD1	TRBV5-4	TGTGCCAGCAGCTTCGATTTGGCCGGGACAGGGAAATATGGCTACACCTTC	CASSFDLAGTGKYGYTF
TRBJ2-3	many	-	TRBV24-1	TGTGCCACCAGTGATTTAAGGGGCGGCCCAGATACGCAGTATTTT	CATSDLRGGPDTQYF